This entry describes one T cell receptor (beta chain). The antigen is unknown. This entry comes from a study of T cell responses to AZD1222 COVID-19 vaccine. Study details: Whether given at about 4 or about 12 weeks, second doses were pooled. Study-wide findings and caveats: A mostly white British donor set with more females was recruited, and clonal diversity was possibly underestimated. After the peak T cell response, and only then, were repertoires sampled. Per reports, nearly half of all spike-specific TCRs target regions that are unmutated in variants.

V shed 3 bases and J shed 9 bases, with 6 bases lying between them. The CDR3 spans 11 residues. The germline CDR1 and CDR2 sequences are LNHDA and SQIVND (reference sequence). Only in-frame clones appear in the TCRdb table, and some are missing; sequencing was by immunoSEQ multiplex PCR. The table records over 110,000 clones, 85% to 95% of them present only once. This TCR was sampled from an adult in good health. The sample in question was peripheral blood, obtained on day 0 of AZD1222 vaccination. The J gene is TRBJ1-5, the V gene TRBV19; D not certain. The CDR3 region is CASSMGGPQHF. The CDR3 DNA reads as TGTGCCAGTAGTATGGGAGGGCCCCAGCATTTT.